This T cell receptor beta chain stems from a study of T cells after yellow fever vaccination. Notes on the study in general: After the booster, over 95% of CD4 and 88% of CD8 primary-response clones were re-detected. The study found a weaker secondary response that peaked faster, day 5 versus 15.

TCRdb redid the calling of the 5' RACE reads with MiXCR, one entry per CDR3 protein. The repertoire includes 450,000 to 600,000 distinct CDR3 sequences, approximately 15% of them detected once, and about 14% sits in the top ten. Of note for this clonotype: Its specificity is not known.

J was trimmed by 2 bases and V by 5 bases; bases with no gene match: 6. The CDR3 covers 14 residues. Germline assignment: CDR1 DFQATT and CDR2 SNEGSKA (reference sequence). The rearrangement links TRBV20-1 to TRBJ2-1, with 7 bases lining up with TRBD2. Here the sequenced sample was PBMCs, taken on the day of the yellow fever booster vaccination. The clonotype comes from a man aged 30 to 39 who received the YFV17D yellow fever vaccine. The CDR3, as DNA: TGCAGTGCTGGCTCGGGGGGAGCCTACAATGAGCAGTTCTTC. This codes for CSAGSGGAYNEQFF.